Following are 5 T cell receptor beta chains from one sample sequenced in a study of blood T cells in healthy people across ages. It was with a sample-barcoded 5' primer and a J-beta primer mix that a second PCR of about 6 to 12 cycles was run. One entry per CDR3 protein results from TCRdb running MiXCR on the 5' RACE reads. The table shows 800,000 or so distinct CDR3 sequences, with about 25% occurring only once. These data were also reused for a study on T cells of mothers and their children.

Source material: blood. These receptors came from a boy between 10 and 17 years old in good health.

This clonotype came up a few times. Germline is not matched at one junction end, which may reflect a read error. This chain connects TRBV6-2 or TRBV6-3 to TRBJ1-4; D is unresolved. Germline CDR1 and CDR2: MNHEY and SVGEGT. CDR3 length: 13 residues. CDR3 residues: CASSIKRNERLFF. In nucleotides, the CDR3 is TGTGCCAGCTCAATCAAACGGAATGAAAGACTGTTTTTT.

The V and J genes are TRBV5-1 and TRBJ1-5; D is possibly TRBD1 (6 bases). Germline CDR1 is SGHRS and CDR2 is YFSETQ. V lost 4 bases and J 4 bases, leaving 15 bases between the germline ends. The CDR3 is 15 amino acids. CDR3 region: CASSPGQTDNQPQHF. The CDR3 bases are TGCGCCAGCAGCCCGGGACAAACTGATAATCAGCCCCAGCATTTT.

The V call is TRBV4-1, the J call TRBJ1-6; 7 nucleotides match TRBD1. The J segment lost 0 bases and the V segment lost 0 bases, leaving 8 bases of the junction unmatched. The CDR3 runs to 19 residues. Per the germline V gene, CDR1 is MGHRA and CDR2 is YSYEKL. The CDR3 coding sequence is TGCGCCAGCAGCCAAGACGGGGACAGCCAAAGCTCCTATAATTCACCCCTCCACTTT. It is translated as CASSQDGDSQSSYNSPLHF.

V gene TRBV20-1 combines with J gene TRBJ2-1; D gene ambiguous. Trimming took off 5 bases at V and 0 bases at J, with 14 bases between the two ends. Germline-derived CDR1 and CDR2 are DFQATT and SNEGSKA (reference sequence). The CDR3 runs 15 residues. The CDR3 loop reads CSAYLDGSSYNEQFF. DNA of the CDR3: TGCAGTGCTTATTTGGACGGAAGCTCCTACAATGAGCAGTTCTTC.

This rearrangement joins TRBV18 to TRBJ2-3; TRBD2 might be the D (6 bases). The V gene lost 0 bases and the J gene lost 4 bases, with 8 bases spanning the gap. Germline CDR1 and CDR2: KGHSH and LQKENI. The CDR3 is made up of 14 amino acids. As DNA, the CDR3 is TGTGCCAGCTCACCACCGGAGGGGCCAGATACGCAGTATTTT. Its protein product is CASSPPEGPDTQYF.